This TCR beta chain is drawn from a study of blood T cell repertoires in COVID-19 (TCRdb year 2020). In the study overall: Collaborator samples came from the United States, Italy and Spain and covered acute and convalescent phases of COVID-19. The prospective study material was composed of cDNA or gDNA derived from T cells, B-cell-depleted T cells, or PBMCs. Deeply sampled blood TCRbeta repertoires from subjects exposed to, actively infected with, or recovered from COVID-19 were included in the dataset. The repertoires were released in a freely available public database intended as a resource for research on the immune response to SARS-CoV-2. The samples were drawn from two sources: the first 160 participants of the ongoing ImmuneRACE study, and 950 to 1,500 subjects contributed by 6 global collaborators. A de-identified subject ID, COVID-19 status, age in years and sex were almost always included in the sample metadata. Where HLA class I and class II types were available, the types were taken from metadata supplied by the sample provider, not from assay-based typing.

At one collaborating source in Seattle, patients were enrolled during active infection and were followed longitudinally through the course of disease. The collaborating institutions used their own protocols to collect whole blood in K2EDTA tubes. For TCRbeta analysis, collaborators shipped samples in one of three forms: frozen whole blood, isolated PBMCs, or DNA extracted from either of those sample types. Summary of the overall study and its limitations: How much clinical and demographic metadata was included differed by source and by participant, and the metadata was provided uncurated.

The immunoSEQ Assay, a bias-controlled multiplex PCR, was used to amplify TCRbeta CDR3 regions from genomic DNA. The paper's data handling went like this. Nucleated cell counts per sample were estimated from amplification of reference gene primers within the assay. Sequence reads were collapsed and filtered to measure the absolute abundance of every unique TCRbeta CDR3 rearrangement. Productive Simpson clonality was computed per sample as the square root of Simpson's diversity index over productive rearrangements. TCRdb's version of the immuneACCESS table is confined to in-frame rearrangements and falls short of the full clone set. An unresolved V gene accounts for under half of the shortfall where checked; the remainder is of unknown origin. The DNA gave D and trimming, while V, J and clone size come from that table. The sample table shows some 190,000 clones, and approximately 80% are seen once. The ten largest account for 11% of the sample.

Notes on this clone: Its antigen is currently not known. The input lacks base qualities; no much larger clone sits a single base away.

Trimming at the junction amounts to 2 bases on V and 7 bases on J, and the germline ends lie 17 bases apart. The germline V gene specifies MNHNS as CDR1 and SASEGT as CDR2. Reading from cysteine to phenylalanine, the CDR3 counts 16 amino acids. The kept DNA is CDR3 alone, 48 bases in frame from the first base. This TCR derives from a middle-aged woman with COVID-19, enrolled during active disease. Material for sequencing was peripheral blood. The chain couples TRBV6-1 to TRBJ2-2; a tentative D call is TRBD1 (5 bases match). The CDR3 sequence is CASSESSRGRFGELFF. The nucleotide sequence is given as TGTGCCAGCAGTGAAAGCAGTAGGGGTCGGTTCGGGGAGCTGTTTTTT.